This TCR beta chain originates from a study of blood T cell repertoires in COVID-19. As for the study in general: Sites in the United States, Italy and Spain provided acute and convalescent COVID-19 samples. The analysed material was cDNA or gDNA that came from T cells, B-cell-depleted T cells, or PBMCs.

Trimming took 3 bases from V and 6 from J, leaving 9 bases between them. The CDR3 length is 13 residues. Germline loops: CDR1 SGHAT, CDR2 FQDESV (reference sequence). Original processing methods: Cell counts per sample came from amplifying reference gene primers. Measured with immunoSEQ multiplex PCR; TCRdb has only the in-frame clones, and not every one. That table furnishes V, J and clone size, whereas the DNA furnished D and trimming. The sample consists of about 210,000 clones, 82% of them appearing once. This clone was counted a few times. This sequence originates from a woman between 40 and 55 years old with acute or convalescent COVID-19. V gene TRBV11-1 combines with J gene TRBJ1-5, with D hard to call. Sequencing used peripheral blood. In DNA form, the CDR3 reads TGTGCCAGCAGCTTGAGGGAGGGTCAGCCCCAGCATTTT. Residues: CASSLREGQPQHF.